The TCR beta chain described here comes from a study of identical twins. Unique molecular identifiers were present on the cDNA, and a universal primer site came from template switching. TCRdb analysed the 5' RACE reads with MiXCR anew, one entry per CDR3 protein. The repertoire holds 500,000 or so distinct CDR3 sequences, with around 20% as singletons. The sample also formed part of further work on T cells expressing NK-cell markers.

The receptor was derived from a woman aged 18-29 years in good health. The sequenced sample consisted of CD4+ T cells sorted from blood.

CDR3 in amino acids: CASSPAHGNTEAFF. The CDR3 bases are TGTGCCAGCTCACCAGCCCACGGGAACACTGAAGCTTTCTTT. J is TRBJ1-1 and V is TRBV18; no clear D gene. V was clipped by 2 bases and J by 1 base, with 8 bases between them. This CDR3 is 14 amino acids long. Germline-derived CDR1 and CDR2 are KGHSH and LQKENI.